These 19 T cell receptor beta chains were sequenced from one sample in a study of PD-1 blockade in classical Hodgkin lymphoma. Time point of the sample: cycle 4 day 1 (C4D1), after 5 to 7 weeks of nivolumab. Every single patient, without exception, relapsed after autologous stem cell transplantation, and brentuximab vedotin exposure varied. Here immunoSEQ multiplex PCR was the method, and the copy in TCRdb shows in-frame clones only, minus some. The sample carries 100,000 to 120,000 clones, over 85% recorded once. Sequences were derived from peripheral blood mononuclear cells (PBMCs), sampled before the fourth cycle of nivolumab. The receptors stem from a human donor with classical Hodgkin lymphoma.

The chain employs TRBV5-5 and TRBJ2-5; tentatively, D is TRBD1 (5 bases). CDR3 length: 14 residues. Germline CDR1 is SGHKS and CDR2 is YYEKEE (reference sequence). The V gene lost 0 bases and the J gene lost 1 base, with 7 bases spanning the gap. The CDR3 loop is CASSLGQIQETQYF. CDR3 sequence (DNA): TGTGCCAGCAGCTTGGGACAGATCCAAGAGACCCAGTACTTC.

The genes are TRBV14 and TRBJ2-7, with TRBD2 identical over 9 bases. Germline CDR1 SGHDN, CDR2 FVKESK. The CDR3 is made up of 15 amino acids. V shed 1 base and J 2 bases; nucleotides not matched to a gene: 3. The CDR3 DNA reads TGTGCCAGCAGCCAAGGGCTAGCGGGACCCTACGAGCAGTACTTC. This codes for CASSQGLAGPYEQYF.

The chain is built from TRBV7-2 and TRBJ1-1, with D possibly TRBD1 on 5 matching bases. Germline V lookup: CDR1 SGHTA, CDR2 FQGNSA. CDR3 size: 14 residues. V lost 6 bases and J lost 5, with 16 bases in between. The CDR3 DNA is TGTGCCAGCAGGATGATGGGGGGAGGAACTGAAGCTTTCTTT. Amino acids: CASRMMGGGTEAFF. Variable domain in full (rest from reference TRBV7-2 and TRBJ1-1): GAGVSQSPSNKVTEKGKDVELRCDPISGHTALYWYRQSLGQGLEFLIYFQGNSAPDKSGLPSDRFSAERTGGSVSTLTIQRTQQEDSAVYLCASRMMGGGTEAFFGQGTRLTVV.

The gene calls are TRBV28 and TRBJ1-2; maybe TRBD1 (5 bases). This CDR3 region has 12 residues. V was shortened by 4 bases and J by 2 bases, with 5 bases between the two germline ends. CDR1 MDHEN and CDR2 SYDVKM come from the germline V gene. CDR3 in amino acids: CASSWDNYGYTF. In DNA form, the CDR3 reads TGTGCCAGCAGTTGGGACAACTATGGCTACACCTTC.

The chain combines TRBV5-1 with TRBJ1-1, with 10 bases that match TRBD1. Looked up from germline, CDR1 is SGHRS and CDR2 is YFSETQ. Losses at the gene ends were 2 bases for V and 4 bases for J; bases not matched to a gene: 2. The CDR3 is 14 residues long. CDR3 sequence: CASSFRQGATEAFF. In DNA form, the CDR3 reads TGCGCCAGCAGCTTTCGACAGGGGGCCACTGAAGCTTTCTTT.

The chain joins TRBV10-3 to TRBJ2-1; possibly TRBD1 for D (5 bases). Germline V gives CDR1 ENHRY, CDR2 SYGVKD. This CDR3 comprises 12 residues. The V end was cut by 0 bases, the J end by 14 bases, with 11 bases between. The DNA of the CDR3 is TGTGCCATCAGTGAGTCGTCGGACAAGGAGTTCTTC. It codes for CAISESSDKEFF.

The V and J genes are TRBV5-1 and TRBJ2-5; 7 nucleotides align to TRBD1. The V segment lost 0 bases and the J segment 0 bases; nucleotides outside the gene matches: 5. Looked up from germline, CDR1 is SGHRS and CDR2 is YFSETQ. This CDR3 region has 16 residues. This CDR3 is CASSLDGRGYQETQYF. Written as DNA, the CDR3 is TGCGCCAGCAGCTTGGACGGCAGGGGGTACCAAGAGACCCAGTACTTC.

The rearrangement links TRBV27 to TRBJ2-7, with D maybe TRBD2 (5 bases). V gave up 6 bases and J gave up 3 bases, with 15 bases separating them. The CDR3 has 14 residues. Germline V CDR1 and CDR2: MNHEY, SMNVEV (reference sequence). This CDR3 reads CASSLTVGGYEQYF. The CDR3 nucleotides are TGTGCCAGCAGCCTAACCGTAGGAGGCTACGAGCAGTACTTC.

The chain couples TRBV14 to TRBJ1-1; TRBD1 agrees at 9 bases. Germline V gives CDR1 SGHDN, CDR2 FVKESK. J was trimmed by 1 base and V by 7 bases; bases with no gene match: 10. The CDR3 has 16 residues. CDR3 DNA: TGTGCCAGCACCATCGGCGGGACAGGGACGAACACTGAAGCTTTCTTT. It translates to CASTIGGTGTNTEAFF. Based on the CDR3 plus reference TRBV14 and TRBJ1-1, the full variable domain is EAGVTQFPSHSVIEKGQTVTLRCDPISGHDNLYWYRRVMGKEIKFLLHFVKESKQDESGMPNNRFLAERTGGTYSTLKVQPAELEDSGVYFCASTIGGTGTNTEAFFGQGTRLTVV.

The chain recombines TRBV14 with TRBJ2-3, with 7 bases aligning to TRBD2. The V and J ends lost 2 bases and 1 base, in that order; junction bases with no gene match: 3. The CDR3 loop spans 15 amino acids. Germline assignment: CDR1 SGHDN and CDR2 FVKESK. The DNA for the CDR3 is TGTGCCAGCAGCCAATTGGCGGGAGGCACAGATACGCAGTATTTT. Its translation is CASSQLAGGTDTQYF.

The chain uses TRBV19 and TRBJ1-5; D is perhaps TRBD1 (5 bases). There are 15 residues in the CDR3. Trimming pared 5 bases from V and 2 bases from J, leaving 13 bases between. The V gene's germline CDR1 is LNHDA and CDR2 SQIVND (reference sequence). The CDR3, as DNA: TGTGCCAGTAGTCCGGGGGAGGGCCGCAATCAGCCCCAGCATTTT. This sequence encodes CASSPGEGRNQPQHF.

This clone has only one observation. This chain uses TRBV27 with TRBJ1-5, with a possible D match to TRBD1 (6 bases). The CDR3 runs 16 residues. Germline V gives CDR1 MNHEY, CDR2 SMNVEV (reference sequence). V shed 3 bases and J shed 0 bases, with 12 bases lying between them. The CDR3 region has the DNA TGTGCCAGCAGTTTGGACAGTCGATATAGCAATCAGCCCCAGCATTTT. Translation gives CASSLDSRYSNQPQHF.

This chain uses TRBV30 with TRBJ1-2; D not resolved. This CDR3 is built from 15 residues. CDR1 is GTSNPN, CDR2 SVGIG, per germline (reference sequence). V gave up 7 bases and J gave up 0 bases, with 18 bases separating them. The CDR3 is CAYLLLGEPNYGYTF. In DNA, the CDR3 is TGTGCCTACCTACTTCTCGGGGAACCTAACTATGGCTACACCTTC.

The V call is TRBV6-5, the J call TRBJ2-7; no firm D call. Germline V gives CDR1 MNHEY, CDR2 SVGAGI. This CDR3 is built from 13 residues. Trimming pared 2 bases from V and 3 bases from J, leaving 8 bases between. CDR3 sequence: CASSYQSNYEQYF. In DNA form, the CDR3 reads TGTGCCAGCAGTTACCAATCGAACTACGAGCAGTACTTC.

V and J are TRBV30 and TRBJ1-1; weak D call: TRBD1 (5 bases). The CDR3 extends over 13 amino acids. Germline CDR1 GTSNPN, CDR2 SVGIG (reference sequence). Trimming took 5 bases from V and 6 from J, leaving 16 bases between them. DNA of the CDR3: TGTGCCTGGCCCAGGGAATACTTTTCTGAAGCTTTCTTT. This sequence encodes CAWPREYFSEAFF.

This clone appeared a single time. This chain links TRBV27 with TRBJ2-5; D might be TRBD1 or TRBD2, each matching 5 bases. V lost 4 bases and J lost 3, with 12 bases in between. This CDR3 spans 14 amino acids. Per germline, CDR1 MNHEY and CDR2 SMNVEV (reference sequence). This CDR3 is CASSYRGPEETQYF. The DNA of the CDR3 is TGTGCCAGCAGTTACCGGGGCCCTGAAGAGACCCAGTACTTC.

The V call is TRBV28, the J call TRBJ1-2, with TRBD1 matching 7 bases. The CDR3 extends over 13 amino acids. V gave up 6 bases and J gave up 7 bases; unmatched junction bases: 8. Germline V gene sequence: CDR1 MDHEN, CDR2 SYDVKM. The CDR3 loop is CASSVTGKGGYTF. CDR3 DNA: TGTGCCAGCAGCGTGACAGGGAAGGGTGGCTACACCTTC.

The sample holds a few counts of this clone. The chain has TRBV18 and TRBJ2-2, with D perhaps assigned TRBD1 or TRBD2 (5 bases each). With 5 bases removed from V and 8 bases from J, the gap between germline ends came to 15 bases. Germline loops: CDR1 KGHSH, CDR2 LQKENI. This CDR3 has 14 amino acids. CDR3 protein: CASSSDPGPGELFF. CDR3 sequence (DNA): TGTGCCAGCTCATCCGACCCGGGACCTGGGGAGCTGTTTTTT.

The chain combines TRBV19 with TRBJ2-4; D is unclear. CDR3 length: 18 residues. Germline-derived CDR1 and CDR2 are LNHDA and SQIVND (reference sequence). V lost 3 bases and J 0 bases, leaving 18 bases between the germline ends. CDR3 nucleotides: TGTGCCAGTAGTATGTTTTCCTTTGGCGGTCTAGCCAAAAACATTCAGTACTTC. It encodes CASSMFSFGGLAKNIQYF.